This is a list of T cell receptor beta chains from one sample in a study of OX40 agonist ivuxolimab in advanced cancers. Assay: immunoSEQ multiplex PCR; the TCRdb copy retains only in-frame clones and omits some. This table has 40,000 to 55,000 clones, over 70% appearing once. This sample comprised CD4+ or CD8+ T cells sorted from blood, obtained in a trial of the OX40 agonist ivuxolimab. These receptors originate from an adult with an advanced solid tumor such as melanoma, head and neck, liver or kidney cancer. The CDR3 runs from the conserved cysteine through the conserved F or W. The order of the fields is clone size, V gene, J gene, D gene, CDR3 protein, CDR3 DNA. A D gene is named only where the DNA matches it firmly. Clone size is shown for a subset of rows, as once, few, many or a class of expanded clone.

>.|TRBV10-3|TRBJ2-1|.
CAISSGQLNNEQFF
TGTGCCATCAGCAGTGGACAACTCAACAATGAGCAGTTCTTC
>.|TRBV29-1|TRBJ2-3|TRBD2
CSVVGLAGGRTDTQYF
TGCAGCGTTGTGGGGTTAGCGGGAGGGCGTACAGATACGCAGTATTTT
>.|TRBV9|TRBJ2-5|TRBD2
CASSVRGGLAGEETQYF
TGTGCCAGCAGCGTACGGGGGGGACTAGCGGGAGAAGAGACCCAGTACTTC
>few|TRBV30|TRBJ1-1|.
CAWTAGTWGTEAFF
TGTGCCTGGACCGCGGGGACATGGGGAACTGAAGCTTTCTTT
>.|TRBV14|TRBJ2-1|TRBD2
CASSQGLAGRDEQFF
TGTGCCAGCAGCCAGGGACTAGCGGGACGGGATGAGCAGTTCTTC
>once|TRBV2|TRBJ2-1|.
CASSDRAFSYNEQFF
TGTGCCAGCAGTGATCGCGCCTTCTCCTACAATGAGCAGTTCTTC
>once|TRBV7-2|TRBJ2-1|TRBD2
CASSTTSGGYNEQFF
TGTGCCAGCAGCACTACTAGCGGGGGATACAATGAGCAGTTCTTC
>.|TRBV7-2|TRBJ2-7|TRBD2
CASSRGKSSGSLYEQYF
TGTGCCAGCAGCCGGGGGAAGAGTAGCGGGTCCCTCTACGAGCAGTACTTC
>.|TRBV19|TRBJ1-2|.
CASSMAGDYGYTF
TGTGCCAGTAGTATGGCAGGGGACTATGGCTACACCTTC
>.|TRBV6-1|TRBJ2-3|.
CASSEVPSGASGTDTQYF
TGTGCCAGCAGTGAAGTACCTTCCGGGGCTAGCGGCACAGATACGCAGTATTTT
>.|TRBV6-1|TRBJ1-3|TRBD1
CASRIDRGPGNTIYF
TGTGCCAGCAGGATAGACAGGGGGCCTGGAAACACCATATATTTT
>.|TRBV10-3|TRBJ2-5|.
CAISESHGPPVSGYF
TGTGCCATCAGTGAGTCTCACGGACCTCCTGTCTCGGGGTACTTC
>few|TRBV14|TRBJ1-1|.
CASSQLRGTEAFF
TGTGCCAGCAGCCAATTAAGGGGAACTGAAGCTTTCTTT
>.|TRBV7-3|TRBJ1-1|TRBD1
CASSLSPVWARDRANTEAFF
TGTGCCAGCAGCTTAAGTCCAGTATGGGCTAGGGACAGGGCGAACACTGAAGCTTTCTTT
>.|TRBV7-6|TRBJ2-3|.
CASSLAGAEDTQYF
TGTGCCAGCAGCTTAGCGGGAGCTGAAGATACGCAGTATTTT
>.|TRBV11-2|TRBJ2-1|TRBD2
CASSLTSGTYNEQFF
TGTGCCAGCAGCTTAACTAGCGGGACCTACAATGAGCAGTTCTTC
>.|TRBV6-5|TRBJ1-3|.
CASSSPGGSGNTIYF
TGTGCCAGCAGTTCCCCGGGCGGCTCTGGAAACACCATATATTTT
>few|TRBV7-8|TRBJ2-5|.
CASSLGFQETQYF
TGTGCCAGCAGCTTAGGGTTCCAAGAGACCCAGTACTTC
>.|TRBV28|TRBJ1-2|TRBD1
CASWTGNYDYTF
TGTGCCAGCTGGACAGGGAACTATGACTACACCTTC
>.|TRBV9|TRBJ2-7|TRBD2
CASSPGVAGGSSYEQYF
TGTGCCAGCAGCCCGGGGGTAGCGGGTGGGAGCTCCTACGAGCAGTACTTC
>.|TRBV6-4|TRBJ2-7|.
CASSRDFLGEQYF
TGTGCCAGCTCCAGGGACTTCCTGGGGGAGCAGTACTTC
>.|TRBV27|TRBJ2-6|.
CASSPLRGSLISGANVLTF
TGTGCCAGCTCCCCTTTGAGAGGGTCGTTGATCTCTGGGGCCAACGTCCTGACTTTC
>few|TRBV9|TRBJ1-2|.
CASSTIPGASYGYTF
TGTGCCAGCAGCACCATCCCCGGGGCGAGCTATGGCTACACCTTC
>.|TRBV25-1|TRBJ2-2|.
CASSVSGTLVPGELFF
TGTGCCAGCAGTGTGTCCGGGACCCTGGTACCCGGGGAGCTGTTTTTT
>.|TRBV6-6|TRBJ1-3|.
CASTIGGNTIYF
TGTGCCAGCACTATCGGTGGAAACACCATATATTTT
>once|TRBV10-3|TRBJ1-2|.
CAISEYAGETYGYTF
TGTGCCATCAGTGAGTATGCAGGGGAGACCTATGGCTACACCTTC
>.|TRBV2|TRBJ2-4|.
CASQGGVKNIQYF
TGTGCCAGCCAAGGGGGTGTCAAAAACATTCAGTACTTC
>.|TRBV6-6|TRBJ2-5|.
CASSYLGGGETQYF
TGTGCCAGCAGTTACCTCGGGGGTGGAGAGACCCAGTACTTC
>.|TRBV5-1|TRBJ2-6|.
CASSLVAHGGLSGANVLTF
TGCGCCAGCAGCTTGGTCGCGCATGGGGGGCTCTCTGGGGCCAACGTCCTGACTTTC
>.|TRBV2|TRBJ2-5|.
CASSDRGRQETQYF
TGTGCCAGCAGTGACCGGGGCCGTCAAGAGACCCAGTACTTC
>.|TRBV10-3|TRBJ2-1|TRBD2
CAISEASGSNEQFF
TGTGCCATCAGTGAGGCTAGCGGGAGTAATGAGCAGTTCTTC
>.|TRBV7-2|TRBJ1-3|.
CASGTGSGNTIYF
TGTGCCAGCGGGACTGGCTCTGGAAACACCATATATTTT
>once|TRBV18|TRBJ2-7|TRBD2
CASSQGREGLVEQYF
TGTGCCAGCTCACAGGGTCGGGAGGGCCTCGTCGAGCAGTACTTC
>.|TRBV6-4|TRBJ2-3|TRBD1
CASSGGTGLTDTQYF
TGTGCCAGCAGCGGCGGGACAGGCCTCACAGATACGCAGTATTTT
>.|TRBV5-1|TRBJ2-1|TRBD2
CASSSGTSGYNEQFF
TGCGCCAGCAGCTCGGGGACTAGCGGGTACAATGAGCAGTTCTTC
>.|TRBV15|TRBJ2-3|TRBD2
CATSRSGTSGTDTQYF
TGTGCCACCAGCAGGTCCGGGACTAGCGGCACAGATACGCAGTATTTT
>medium-sized|TRBV19|TRBJ2-4|.
CASSIDHASSNIQYF
TGTGCCAGTAGTATAGATCATGCTAGCTCAAACATTCAGTACTTC
>.|TRBV10-3|TRBJ1-3|.
CAISESNRGNTIYF
TGTGCCATCAGTGAGTCGAACCGTGGAAACACCATATATTTT
>.|TRBV5-4|TRBJ1-1|TRBD1
CASSLADRGNTEAFF
TGTGCCAGCAGCTTGGCGGACAGGGGGAACACTGAAGCTTTCTTT
>.|TRBV5-1|TRBJ1-1|TRBD1
CASSFGGTGNPEAFF
TGCGCCAGCAGCTTTGGAGGGACAGGGAACCCTGAAGCTTTCTTT
>.|TRBV7-2|TRBJ2-6|.
CASSLGGGPGANVLTF
TGTGCCAGCAGCTTAGGGGGGGGCCCTGGGGCCAACGTCCTGACTTTC
>.|TRBV7-9|TRBJ2-1|TRBD2
CASSARLAGVENEQFF
TGTGCCAGCAGCGCGCGACTAGCGGGAGTAGAAAATGAGCAGTTCTTC
>.|TRBV28|TRBJ1-4|.
CASRRSRVGVFDEKLFF
TGTGCCAGCAGACGAAGCAGGGTTGGGGTATTTGATGAAAAACTGTTTTTT
>.|TRBV7-2|TRBJ2-3|.
CASSLGGPPDTQYF
TGTGCCAGCAGCTTGGGGGGCCCCCCAGATACGCAGTATTTT
>.|TRBV7-3|TRBJ1-1|TRBD1
CASSTGGGLEAFF
TGTGCCAGCAGCACAGGGGGTGGTCTTGAAGCTTTCTTT
>once|TRBV2|TRBJ2-5|.
CASSEGGKNRETQYF
TGTGCCAGCAGTGAAGGCGGTAAGAACAGAGAGACCCAGTACTTC
>.|TRBV11-3|TRBJ2-1|.
CASSLGDTDLREQFF
TGTGCCAGCAGCTTGGGGGACACAGACCTCAGGGAGCAGTTCTTC
>once|TRBV28|TRBJ1-1|.
CASSGRTKINTEAFF
TGTGCCAGCAGCGGTAGAACAAAGATTAACACTGAAGCTTTCTTT
>once|TRBV5-4|TRBJ1-1|.
CASSLVGTEAFF
TGTGCCAGCAGCTTGGTCGGGACTGAAGCTTTCTTT
>.|TRBV7-9|TRBJ2-7|.
CASSLESYEQYF
TGTGCCAGCAGCTTAGAATCCTACGAGCAGTACTTC
>.|TRBV6-5|TRBJ1-5|.
CASSSRGIGNQPQHF
TGTGCCAGCAGTTCCAGGGGAATAGGCAATCAGCCCCAGCATTTT
>.|TRBV4-1|TRBJ1-1|.
CASNQGSMNTEAFF
TGCGCCAGCAACCAGGGTTCAATGAACACTGAAGCTTTCTTT
>.|TRBV6-5|TRBJ2-7|.
CASTPASPSYEQYF
TGTGCCAGCACCCCGGCCTCCCCTAGCTACGAGCAGTACTTC
>.|TRBV18|TRBJ2-3|TRBD2
CASSPPGGSVTDTQYF
TGTGCCAGCTCACCACCTGGCGGGAGTGTCACAGATACGCAGTATTTT
>.|TRBV29-1|TRBJ1-1|.
CSVANTEAFF
TGCAGCGTGGCAAACACTGAAGCTTTCTTT
>.|TRBV6-6|TRBJ2-2|.
CASSIRTGLGTGELFF
TGTGCCAGCAGTATTAGAACAGGGTTGGGCACCGGGGAGCTGTTTTTT
>.|TRBV25-1|TRBJ2-7|.
CASSVQGGEQYF
TGTGCCAGCAGTGTACAGGGTGGGGAGCAGTACTTC